What follows is one T cell receptor beta chain and its context. The data belong to a study of shared clonotypes between healthy human individuals. As for the study in general: For every donor, three CD4 naive, three CD4 memory, two CD8 naive and one CD8 memory plates were used.

Germline V CDR1 and CDR2: SEHNR, FQNEAQ (reference sequence). This CDR3 is 14 amino acids long. J was trimmed by 4 bases and V by 5 bases; bases with no gene match: 6. Sequencing was performed with immunoSEQ multiplex PCR; in TCRdb, only in-frame clones are kept and a portion is missing. The sample yields under 2,500,000 clones, roughly 95% seen once. Sequenced material: naive CD4+ T cells sorted from blood. Described subset: CD45RA+ positively selected. This rearrangement joins TRBV7-9 to TRBJ1-1; 8 bases map to TRBD1. The receptor was isolated from a man younger than 30 in good health. The DNA of the CDR3 is TGTGCCAGCAGCCAACGACAGGGGCCCACTGAAGCTTTCTTT. Protein sequence: CASSQRQGPTEAFF.